This TCR beta chain was profiled in a study of cytomegalovirus exposure and HLA in healthy donors. As concerns this clone: Its antigen is as yet unknown.

The V and J ends lost 8 bases and 6 bases respectively, with 14 bases between them. CDR3 size: 13 residues. Germline values: CDR1 MNHNS, CDR2 SASEGT. The protocol was immunoSEQ multiplex PCR, while the TCRdb copy is restricted to in-frame clones and leaves out a portion. The sample contains 100,000 or so clones, 85% of which appear only once. Study outcomes and limitations: Using the classifier, cytomegalovirus status was reportedly diagnosed with high specificity and sensitivity. The authors enumerated 180 or so TCR beta chains as linked to cytomegalovirus.

Sequencing was performed on PBMCs. The sequence was collected from a young man in good health and CMV-seropositive. V and J are TRBV6-1 and TRBJ1-5; D unclear. Here the CDR3 reads CASAGEGSQPQHF. CDR3 nucleotides: TGTGCCAGCGCTGGGGAGGGCAGTCAGCCCCAGCATTTT.